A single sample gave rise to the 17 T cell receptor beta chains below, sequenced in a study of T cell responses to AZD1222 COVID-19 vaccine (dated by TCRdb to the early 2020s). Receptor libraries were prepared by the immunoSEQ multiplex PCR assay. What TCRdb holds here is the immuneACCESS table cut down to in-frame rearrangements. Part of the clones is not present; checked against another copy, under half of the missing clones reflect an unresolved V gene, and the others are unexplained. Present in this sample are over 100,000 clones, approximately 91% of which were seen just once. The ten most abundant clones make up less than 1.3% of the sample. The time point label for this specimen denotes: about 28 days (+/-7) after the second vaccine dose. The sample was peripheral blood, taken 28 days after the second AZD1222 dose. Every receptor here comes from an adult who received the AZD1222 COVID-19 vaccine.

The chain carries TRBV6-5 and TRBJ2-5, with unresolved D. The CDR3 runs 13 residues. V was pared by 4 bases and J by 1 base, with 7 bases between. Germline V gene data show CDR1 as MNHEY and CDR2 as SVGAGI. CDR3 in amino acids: CASSLIVQETQYF. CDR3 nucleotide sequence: TGTGCCAGCAGTTTGATAGTCCAAGAGACCCAGTACTTC.

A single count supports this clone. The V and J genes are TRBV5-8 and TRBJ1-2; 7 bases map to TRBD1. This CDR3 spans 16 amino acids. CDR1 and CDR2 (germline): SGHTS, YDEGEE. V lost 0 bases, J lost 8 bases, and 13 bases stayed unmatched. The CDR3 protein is CASSLAVGGKTSGYTF. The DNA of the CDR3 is TGTGCCAGCAGCTTGGCCGTAGGGGGCAAGACATCCGGCTACACCTTC.

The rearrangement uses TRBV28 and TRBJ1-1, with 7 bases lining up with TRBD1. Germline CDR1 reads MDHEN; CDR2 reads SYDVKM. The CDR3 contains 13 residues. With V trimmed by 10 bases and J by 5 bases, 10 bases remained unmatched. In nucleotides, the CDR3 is TGTGCCACCTACAGGGGAAGGGGGACTGAAGCTTTCTTT. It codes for CATYRGRGTEAFF.

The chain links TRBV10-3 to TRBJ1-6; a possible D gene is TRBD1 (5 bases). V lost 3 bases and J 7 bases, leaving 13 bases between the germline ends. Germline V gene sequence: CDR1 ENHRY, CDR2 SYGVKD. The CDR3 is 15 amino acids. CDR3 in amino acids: CAISDRGMENSPLHF. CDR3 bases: TGTGCCATCAGTGATCGGGGCATGGAAAATTCACCCCTCCACTTT.

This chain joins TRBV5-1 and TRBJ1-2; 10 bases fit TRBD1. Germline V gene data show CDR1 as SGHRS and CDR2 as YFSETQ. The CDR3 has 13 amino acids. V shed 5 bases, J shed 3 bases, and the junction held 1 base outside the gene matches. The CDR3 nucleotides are TGCGCCAGCAGGACAGGGGGCGACTATGGCTACACCTTC. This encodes CASRTGGDYGYTF.

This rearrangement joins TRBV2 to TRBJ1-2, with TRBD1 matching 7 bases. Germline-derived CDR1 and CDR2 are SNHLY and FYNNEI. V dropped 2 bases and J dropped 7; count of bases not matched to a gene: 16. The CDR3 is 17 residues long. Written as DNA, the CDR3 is TGTGCCAGCAGTGAATCCAGGCCAGGGGGTGGGGATGTTGGCTACACCTTC. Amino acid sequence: CASSESRPGGGDVGYTF.

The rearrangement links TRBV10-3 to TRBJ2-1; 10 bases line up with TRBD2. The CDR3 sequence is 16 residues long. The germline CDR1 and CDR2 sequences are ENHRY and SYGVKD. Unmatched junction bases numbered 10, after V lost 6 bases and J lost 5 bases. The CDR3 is CAISHLGLADNNEQFF. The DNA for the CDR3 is TGTGCCATCAGCCATCTCGGACTAGCGGATAACAATGAGCAGTTCTTC.

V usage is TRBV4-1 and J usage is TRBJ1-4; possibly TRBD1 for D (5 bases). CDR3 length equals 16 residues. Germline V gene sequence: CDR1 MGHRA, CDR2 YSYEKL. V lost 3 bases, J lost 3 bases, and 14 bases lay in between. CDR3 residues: CASSHPVRGSNEKLFF. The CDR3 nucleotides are TGCGCCAGCAGCCACCCCGTGAGGGGTTCTAATGAAAAACTGTTTTTT.

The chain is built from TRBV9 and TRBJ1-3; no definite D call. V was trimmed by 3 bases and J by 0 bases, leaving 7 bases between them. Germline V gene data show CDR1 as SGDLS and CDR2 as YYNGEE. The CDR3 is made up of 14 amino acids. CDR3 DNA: TGTGCCAGCAGCGACGGCAGCTCTGGAAACACCATATATTTT. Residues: CASSDGSSGNTIYF.

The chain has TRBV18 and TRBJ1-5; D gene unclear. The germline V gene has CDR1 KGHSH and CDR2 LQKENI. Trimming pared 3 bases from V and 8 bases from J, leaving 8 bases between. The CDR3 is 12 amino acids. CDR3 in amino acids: CASSPRREPQHF. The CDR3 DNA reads TGTGCCAGCTCACCTCGTCGGGAGCCCCAGCATTTT.

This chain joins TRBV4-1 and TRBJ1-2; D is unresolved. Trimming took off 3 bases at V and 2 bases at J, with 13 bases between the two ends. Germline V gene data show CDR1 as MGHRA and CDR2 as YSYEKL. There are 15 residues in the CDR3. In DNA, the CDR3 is TGCGCCAGCAGCCAGGAGATATGGTCCAACTATGGCTACACCTTC. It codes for CASSQEIWSNYGYTF.

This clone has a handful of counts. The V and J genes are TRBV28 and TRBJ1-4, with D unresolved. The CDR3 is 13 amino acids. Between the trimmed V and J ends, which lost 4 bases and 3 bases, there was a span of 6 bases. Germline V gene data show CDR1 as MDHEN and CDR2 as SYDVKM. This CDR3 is CASSSASNEKLFF. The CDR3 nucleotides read TGTGCCAGCAGTTCAGCTTCTAATGAAAAACTGTTTTTT.

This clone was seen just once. CDR3 region: CASSPRGLAGAGNEQFF. In DNA, the CDR3 is TGTGCCAGCAGCCCGCGGGGGCTAGCGGGAGCTGGAAATGAGCAGTTCTTC. This chain links TRBV3-1 (or the pseudogene TRBV3-2) with TRBJ2-1, with 10 nucleotides matching TRBD2. There are 17 residues in the CDR3. V was clipped by 4 bases and J by 7 bases; unmatched bases: 13. In germline, CDR1 is LGHDT, CDR2 YNNKEL (reference sequence).

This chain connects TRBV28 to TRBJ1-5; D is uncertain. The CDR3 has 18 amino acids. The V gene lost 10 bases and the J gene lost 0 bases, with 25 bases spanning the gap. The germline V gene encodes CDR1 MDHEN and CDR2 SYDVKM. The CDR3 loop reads CATHLVRPDGPSNQPQHF. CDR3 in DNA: TGTGCCACCCATCTAGTTCGACCAGACGGACCTAGCAATCAGCCCCAGCATTTT. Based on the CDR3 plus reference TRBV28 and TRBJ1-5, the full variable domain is DVKVTQSSRYLVKRTGEKVFLECVQDMDHENMFWYRQDPGLGLRLIYFSYDVKMKEKGDIPEGYSVSREKKERFSLILESASTNQTSMYLCATHLVRPDGPSNQPQHFGDGTRLSIL.

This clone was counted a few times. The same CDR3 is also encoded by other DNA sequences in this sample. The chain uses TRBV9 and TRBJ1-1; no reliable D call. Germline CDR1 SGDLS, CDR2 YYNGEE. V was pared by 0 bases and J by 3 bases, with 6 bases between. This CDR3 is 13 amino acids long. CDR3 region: CASSVGGYTEAFF. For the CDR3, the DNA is TGTGCCAGCAGCGTAGGTGGGTACACTGAAGCTTTCTTT.

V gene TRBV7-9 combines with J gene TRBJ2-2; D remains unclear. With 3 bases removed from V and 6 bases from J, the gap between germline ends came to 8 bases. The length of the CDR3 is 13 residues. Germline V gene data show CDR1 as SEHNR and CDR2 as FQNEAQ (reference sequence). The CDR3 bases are TGTGCCAGCAGCTTTACGGATGCCGGGGAGCTGTTTTTT. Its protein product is CASSFTDAGELFF. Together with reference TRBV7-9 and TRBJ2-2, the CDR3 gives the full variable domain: DTGVSQNPRHKITKRGQNVTFRCDPISEHNRLYWYRQTLGQGPEFLTYFQNEAQLEKSRLLSDRFSAERPKGSFSTLEIQRTEQGDSAMYLCASSFTDAGELFFGEGSRLTVL.

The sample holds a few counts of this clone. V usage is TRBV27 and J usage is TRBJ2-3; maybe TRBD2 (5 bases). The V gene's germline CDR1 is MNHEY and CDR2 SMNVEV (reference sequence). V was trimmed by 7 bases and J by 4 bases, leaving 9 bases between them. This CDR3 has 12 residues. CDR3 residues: CASIQEADTQYF. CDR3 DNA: TGTGCCAGCATCCAGGAGGCAGATACGCAGTATTTT.